This entry concerns a single T cell receptor beta chain. The antigen it recognizes is unknown. No base qualities exist here, and no much larger clone lies one base off it. The germline V and J ends show losses of 0 bases and 4 bases respectively, and no gene match explains 14 bases of the junction. CDR1 and CDR2 (SGDLS, YYNGEE) derive from the germline V gene. The CDR3 contains 19 residues, cysteine and phenylalanine counted. The kept DNA is CDR3 alone, 57 bases in frame from the first base. The protocol used for the library was the immunoSEQ multiplex PCR assay. The multiplex PCR relied on a mix of 60 forward primers for TCR Vbeta segments and 13 reverse primers for TCR Jbeta segments. The CDR3 region of rearranged TCR beta genes was amplified from genomic DNA by a multiplex PCR assay. The amplified TCR beta libraries were sequenced on the Illumina HiSeq System as 87-base-pair reads. On the study's bioinformatics: In a later analysis, tens of millions of unique TCR beta chains were counted across the roughly 610 repertoires, and around 10 million of these chains were shared by at least two donors. Raw reads were error-corrected and collapsed into unique sequences with a nearest-neighbor algorithm that merged closely related sequences to remove PCR and sequencing errors. CDR3 sequences were aligned to IMGT reference sequences to assign V, D and J gene segments. Each retained sequence needed at least a six-nucleotide match to both a V gene segment and a J gene segment. Rearrangements were classified as productive when the CDR3 lacked stop codons and remained in frame with V and J, and all other rearrangements were classified as non-productive. Following IMGT convention, CDR3 was defined as the stretch from the second conserved V-encoded cysteine up to the conserved J-encoded phenylalanine. Sequences without an unambiguous match to a single V gene segment were excluded from the earlier analysis of approximately 600 of the donors. In an earlier analysis of approximately 590 of the donors, V segments were called functional above 56.7% productive rearrangements and were called segregating when the between-donor standard deviation exceeded 5%. A statistical classification framework was built for diagnosing cytomegalovirus status from the catalog of TCR beta chain sequences. In a later analysis, V and J genes were assigned by comparing TCR nucleotide sequences against IMGT/GENE-DB human TR gene sequences. In a later analysis, CDR3 sequences and most-parsimonious VDJ recombination scenarios were assigned using the TCRdist pipeline. In a later analysis, every TCR beta chain was defined by the combination of its CDR3 amino acid sequence and its V-gene family, and reads without a unique V-gene family were dropped. In a later analysis, some 600 highly shared, low-generation-probability nucleotide sequences were removed to address suspected cross-contamination and a sequencing artifact. In a later analysis, a clonal expansion index was calculated for each public chain from normalized within-repertoire ranks of inferred template counts. Generation probabilities in a later analysis came from a VDJ recombination model fitted to out-of-frame rearrangements, and those results were checked against IGoR. In a later analysis, hypergeometric tests were used to score TCR-TCR, TCR-HLA and TCR-CMV co-occurrence, with a repertoire-size bias correction applied to TCR pairs. False discovery rates were estimated in a later analysis by permuting HLA or CMV assignments 20 times. A later analysis grouped co-occurring TCRs with DBSCAN, adding TCRdist sequence similarity when clustering within HLA-allele-positive subsets. Repertoires with fewer than 30,000 or more than 120,000 public chains were left out of co-occurrence clustering, as were about 5 repertoires with anomalous nucleotide sharing. TCRdb's version of the immuneACCESS table is confined to in-frame rearrangements and falls short of the full clone set. An unresolved V gene accounts for under half of the shortfall where checked; the remainder is of unknown origin. V, J and clone size reflect that table, while D and trimming were determined from the DNA. The sample contains 150,000 to 200,000 clones, approximately 79% of them found a single time. The ten biggest clones cover approximately 0.69% of the sample.

The cohort consisted of hundreds of healthy bone marrow donors. At the time of sampling, all cohort members were nominally healthy, though unrecorded immune exposures were likely present. The donor was CMV seronegative and belonged to the group of approximately 320 seronegative cohort members. Each donor provided a peripheral blood sample, and peripheral blood mononuclear cells were used for TCR beta sequencing. Genomic DNA was extracted from the blood cell samples with the Qiagen DNeasy Blood Extraction Kit. This entry comes from a study of cytomegalovirus exposure and HLA in healthy donors listed by TCRdb under 2017. About the full investigation: According to an earlier analysis of a few hundred of the donors, 200 million or so T cells yielded 100 million or so unique TCR beta sequences and approximately 300 Gb of sequence data. Both class I and class II loci were covered by HLA typing, at four-digit resolution. Of the 300 to 500 genotyped donors, 81% were placed in the genetic ancestry cluster associated with self-reported Caucasian donors. The study used immunosequencing to profile the T cell repertoires of some 600 subjects and linked those repertoires to cytomegalovirus serostatus. Roughly 300 gigabases of sequencing data and some 85 million unique TCR sequences were included in an early release covering around 650 HLA-typed donors. A later analysis re-examined previously published TCR beta repertoires from 500 to 700 donors and added high-resolution HLA genotyping to investigate patterns of TCR occurrence. Rather than drawing on any new phenotypic data, the later analysis identified candidate immune exposures from TCR beta sequences and the way those sequences occurred across donors. Donor age, sex, ethnicity and CMV serostatus were compiled alongside the repertoire data. Among a few hundred genotyped donors of the cohort, an average of approximately 230,000 unique TCR beta nucleotide sequences were sequenced per donor, around 20% of them non-productive. The study aimed to test whether cataloging public T cell receptors could reveal signatures of past pathogen exposure. Four or five DR-DQ haplotypes were handled as single units for association and clustering because linkage in the cohort was strong. Every discovery cohort repertoire had been produced on one sequencing platform. An earlier analysis of some 500 of the donors used high-throughput TCR beta sequencing to judge whether each TCR beta V gene segment behaved as functional or pseudogenic. To predict cytomegalovirus infection status, the study brought together high-throughput TCR immunosequencing, statistical association of individual TCRs with disease status, and machine learning. Along with the approximately 700-subject first cohort, a separate validation cohort of over 90 different subjects was used. In a later genetic analysis, genome-wide SNP genotypes for about three fifths of the 666 donors were used, and that subset was treated as a discovery cohort. The number of donors typed differed by locus, with 629-630 for A, B, C, DRB1 and DQB1, around 560 for DQA1, approximately 570 for DPA1, and around 450 for DPB1.

Findings and caveats that apply to the study as a whole: The 87-base-pair reads could not distinguish some IMGT-functional V segments, including TRBV6-2 and TRBV6-3, so those segments were excluded. When HLA alleles, especially DR and DQ, strongly co-occurred, TCR associations were difficult to assign to individual alleles. Compared with equally common non-associated chains, HLA-associated TCR beta chains in a later analysis were more clonally expanded and had lower generation probabilities. In a later analysis, several top co-occurrence clusters were reported to appear linked to parvovirus B19, influenza, CMV and Epstein-Barr virus. The study listed over 150 TCR beta chains as associated with cytomegalovirus. In vitro tests confirmed that three of the cytomegalovirus-associated TCR beta chains recognize cytomegalovirus antigens. A later analysis associated 17,000 or so TCR beta sequences with specific HLA alleles at a false discovery rate of 0.05. It was suggested by the authors that the approach could potentially be generalized to other disease states and immunological phenotypes. A later analysis found that TCR association rates varied across HLA loci, with DRB1 alleles showing the most associated TCRs and HLA-C alleles the fewest. The classifier was reported to diagnose cytomegalovirus status with high specificity and sensitivity in both the original cohort and the validation cohort. A cluster of highly shared sequence variants was judged likely to represent a technical artifact of the sequencing pipeline. Most TCR sequences were seen in very few donors, while some public TCRs were found in many individuals. HLA typing was unavailable for some donors at each locus, so association tests used only the typed subset. Only TCR beta chains were sequenced in this cohort, and the absence of alpha or paired-chain data limited detectable features. For the cohort, immune exposure information was limited to CMV serostatus. Correlated functional status among segregating V segments might be attributable to linkage disequilibrium, but an unknown experimental factor could not be ruled out. Compared with the roughly 600-donor mean, donors in an Asian-associated ancestry cluster had fewer N-insertions in productive TCRs, according to a later genetic analysis. A further reported finding was that TCR beta sequences accurately predicted the HLA-A and HLA-B alleles for most subjects in the first cohort. A later analysis found that most CMV-associated TCR beta chains appeared HLA-restricted, with HLA associations seemingly driven largely by CMV exposure. In a later genetic analysis, a missense DCLRE1C variant was associated with V-gene and J-gene trimming of TCR beta chains, and the association was replicated in an independent cohort. The earlier analysis of approximately 540 of the donors excluded 15 to 20 rarely observed V segments, including chromosome 9 orphons, because counts were too low. In an earlier analysis of around 600 of the donors, most TCR beta V segments appeared in productive rearrangements about 90% or about 30% of the time, broadly matching IMGT annotations. The presence/absence analyses assumed that sequencing depth was roughly uniform across donors, and that assumption may not be true.

The chain joins TRBV9 to TRBJ1-3, with TRBD1 identical over 9 junction bases. Specimen: PBMCs. This clonotype originated in a woman between 40 and 55 years old in good health and CMV-seronegative. The CDR3 reads CASSVEGGTTGGTGNTIYF. The nucleotide sequence is TGTGCCAGCAGCGTAGAGGGGGGGACTACAGGGGGCACGGGAAACACCATATATTTT.